The 18 T cell receptor beta chains presented below share a single source sample, sequenced in a study of shared clonotypes between healthy human individuals. The naive CD8 subset, CD45RO-negative cells positively selected for CCR7, excluded terminally differentiated effector memory CD45RA+ cells. Clones were read by immunoSEQ multiplex PCR, and TCRdb kept only the in-frame ones, dropping some. The sample carries some 2.1 million clones, approximately 92% recorded once. The material sequenced was naive CD8+ T cells from PBMCs. The receptors derive from a man aged 18 to 30 in good health. Some clones in this sample may be carry-over from other donors' samples.

This clone was seen once. V usage is TRBV5-1 and J usage is TRBJ2-7; no clear D. Germline V gene data show CDR1 as SGHRS and CDR2 as YFSETQ. Trimming took 1 base from V and 2 from J, leaving 13 bases between them. The CDR3 extends over 15 amino acids. The CDR3 region is CASSLFQALTYEQYF. CDR3 DNA sequence: TGCGCCAGCAGCTTGTTCCAGGCCCTGACCTACGAGCAGTACTTC. Full variable domain (rest looked up from reference TRBV5-1 and TRBJ2-7): KAGVTQTPRYLIKTRGQQVTLSCSPISGHRSVSWYQQTPGQGLQFLFEYFSETQRNKGNFPGRFSGRQFSNSRSEMNVSTLELGDSALYLCASSLFQALTYEQYFGPGTRLTVT.

The chain employs TRBV5-6 and TRBJ2-1; TRBD2 matches 7 bases. The CDR3 consists of 14 residues. Germline-derived CDR1 and CDR2 are SGHDT and YYEEEE. With 2 bases clipped from V and 5 bases from J, the junction kept 4 bases outside the gene matches. The CDR3 nucleotides are TGTGCCAGCAGCTTAGGTCTAGCGGACAATGAGCAGTTCTTC. As protein: CASSLGLADNEQFF.

V gene TRBV7-3 combines with J gene TRBJ2-3; D gene ambiguous. V was cut by 6 bases and J by 5 bases, with 9 bases left in between. The CDR3 is 12 residues long. Germline V gene lookup returns CDR1 SGHTA and CDR2 FQGTGA. CDR3 coding DNA: TGTGCCAGCAGTCGAACCAAAGATACGCAGTATTTT. Translating gives CASSRTKDTQYF.

The chain joins TRBV7-9 to TRBJ2-5; D is unresolved. Germline V lookup: CDR1 SEHNR, CDR2 FQNEAQ (reference sequence). CDR3 length: 15 amino acids. Trimming removed 0 bases from V and 5 bases from J, with 13 bases in between. In DNA, the CDR3 is TGTGCCAGCAGCTTAGCCGCCAAGGCCGGGGAGACCCAGTACTTC. The encoded protein is CASSLAAKAGETQYF.

The rearrangement joins TRBV15 to TRBJ2-3; D is uncertain. V gave up 3 bases and J gave up 6 bases, with 13 bases separating them. The CDR3 contains 14 residues. Germline V gives CDR1 LNHNV, CDR2 YYDKDF (reference sequence). The CDR3 DNA is TGTGCCACCAGCAGCGTTGTAGGGCGGGATACGCAGTATTTT. This codes for CATSSVVGRDTQYF.

The chain is built from TRBV7-9 and TRBJ1-1, with TRBD1 matching over 7 bases. The CDR3 extends over 12 amino acids. Germline CDR1 and CDR2: SEHNR and FQNEAQ (reference sequence). Trimming cost V 5 bases and J 11 bases; bases outside gene matches: 8. In DNA, the CDR3 is TGTGCCAGCAGCACACTAAAGGACAGGGCTTTCTTT. Protein: CASSTLKDRAFF.

The V call is TRBV9, the J call TRBJ1-2, with D unclear. The CDR3 has 14 residues. Trimming pared 4 bases from V and 0 bases from J, leaving 10 bases between. From germline, CDR1 is SGDLS and CDR2 YYNGEE. DNA of the CDR3: TGTGCCAGCAGCCCTGGCGATCCTAACTATGGCTACACCTTC. Protein sequence: CASSPGDPNYGYTF.

The chain carries TRBV2 and TRBJ1-5, with 7 bases fitting TRBD1. V shed 8 bases, J shed 9 bases, and the junction held 7 bases outside the gene matches. This CDR3 region has 12 residues. Germline loops: CDR1 SNHLY, CDR2 FYNNEI. CDR3 in amino acids: CASEGAGGPQHF. CDR3 DNA: TGTGCCAGCGAGGGGGCAGGAGGGCCCCAGCATTTT.

This clone occurred once. The genes are TRBV27 and TRBJ2-7; a possible D gene is TRBD1 (5 bases). Germline lookup yields CDR1 MNHEY and CDR2 SMNVEV (reference sequence). CDR3 size: 16 residues. V was shortened by 3 bases and J by 0 bases, with 15 bases between the two germline ends. This chain's CDR3 is CASSFSSGAVSYEQYF. The CDR3 DNA reads as TGTGCCAGCAGTTTCTCTTCTGGGGCAGTCTCCTACGAGCAGTACTTC.

The gene calls are TRBV29-1 and TRBJ2-3, with D hard to call. The CDR3 length is 14 residues. The V and J ends lost 7 bases and 0 bases respectively, with 14 bases between them. Germline CDR1 reads SQVTM; CDR2 reads ANQGSEA. The CDR3 region is CSGWKLISTDTQYF. CDR3 bases: TGCAGCGGATGGAAGCTCATTAGCACAGATACGCAGTATTTT.

The chain is built from TRBV9 and TRBJ2-1; D is unresolved. V dropped 4 bases and J dropped 1 base, with 21 bases sitting between them. This CDR3 spans 18 amino acids. Per germline, CDR1 SGDLS and CDR2 YYNGEE. The CDR3 nucleotides read TGTGCCAGCAGCCAACCACGTAGCATAGAGACTTCCTACAATGAGCAGTTCTTC. This gives the protein CASSQPRSIETSYNEQFF.

The V call is TRBV28, the J call TRBJ2-7; 7 nucleotides match TRBD1. The length of the CDR3 is 14 residues. The ends lost 9 bases at V and 7 bases at J; junction bases unmatched: 15. Germline CDR1 and CDR2: MDHEN and SYDVKM. CDR3 loop: CASLSPRQGYEQYF. DNA of the CDR3: TGTGCCAGTTTGTCTCCGCGACAGGGATATGAGCAGTACTTC.

The sample holds one count of this clone. The CDR3 spells CASTLSASGTGEQYF. The CDR3 bases are TGTGCCAGCACTCTGAGTGCTAGCGGGACGGGCGAGCAGTACTTC. The gene calls are TRBV27 and TRBJ2-7, with 9 bases lining up with TRBD2. The germline V gene encodes CDR1 MNHEY and CDR2 SMNVEV (reference sequence). The CDR3 covers 15 residues. The trim removed 7 bases at V and 6 bases at J, leaving 13 bases unmatched.

About this clone: The sample contains more than one DNA sequence encoding this CDR3. The chain combines TRBV27 with TRBJ2-3, with a tentative D call TRBD2 (5 bases). CDR1 is MNHEY, CDR2 SMNVEV, per germline (reference sequence). Deletions cut 2 bases from V and 1 base from J, with 13 bases between. The CDR3 has 16 amino acids. CDR3 residues: CASSLLASRGTDTQYF. CDR3 sequence (DNA): TGTGCCAGCAGTTTACTAGCTAGCCGGGGCACAGATACGCAGTATTTT.

The genes are TRBV9 and TRBJ2-7, with TRBD1 matching over 10 bases. V gave up 2 bases and J gave up 5 bases; unmatched junction bases: 10. CDR3 length: 16 amino acids. Germline V gene sequence: CDR1 SGDLS, CDR2 YYNGEE. This CDR3 reads CASSVTTGGEEDEQYF. In DNA, the CDR3 is TGTGCCAGCAGCGTTACGACAGGGGGCGAAGAGGACGAGCAGTACTTC.

This rearrangement joins TRBV29-1 to TRBJ2-1; 7 bases line up with TRBD2. Unmatched junction bases numbered 14, after V lost 3 bases and J lost 3 bases. Germline loops: CDR1 SQVTM, CDR2 ANQGSEA. This CDR3 is 17 amino acids long. The CDR3: CSVELPLNSGYYNEQFF. In DNA form, the CDR3 reads TGCAGCGTTGAGCTCCCCCTTAATAGCGGGTACTACAATGAGCAGTTCTTC.

The V gene is TRBV7-9, the J gene TRBJ2-1; D call uncertain. Germline V lookup: CDR1 SEHNR, CDR2 FQNEAQ (reference sequence). Trimming took 7 bases from V and 4 from J, leaving 11 bases between them. The length of the CDR3 is 13 residues. The CDR3 loop reads CASMLGDYNEQFF. The CDR3 coding sequence is TGTGCCAGCATGCTTGGTGATTACAATGAGCAGTTCTTC.

This chain joins TRBV10-2 and TRBJ2-7, with D possibly matching TRBD2 (7 bases). Trimming cost V 4 bases and J 4 bases, with 14 bases left between them. Germline assignment: CDR1 WSHSY and CDR2 SAAADI. The CDR3 loop spans 14 amino acids. The CDR3 bases are TGCGCCAGCAGTGGGGGGGGCCCTTTTTACGAGCAGTACTTC. It encodes CASSGGGPFYEQYF.